A selection of T cell receptor beta chains follows, all from one sample in a study of tumor-infiltrating lymphocytes in primary liver carcinoma. TCRdb recomputed calls from the multiplex PCR reads with MiXCR, one row per CDR3 protein. The sample holds about 92,000 distinct CDR3 sequences, just under 70% seen once. Sequenced material: tumor-adjacent normal liver tissue. The receptors stem from a middle-aged man with primary liver carcinoma and hepatitis B virus infection. The CDR3 runs from the conserved cysteine through the conserved F or W. The D gene is left open where the match is weak. Clone size appears in some rows only: once, few, many, or a class for an expanded clone.

TRBJ1-3,many,.,TRBV6-5,TGTGCCAGCAGCCTAGGACAGCCATCCTCTGGAAACACCATATATTTT,CASSLGQPSSGNTIYF
TRBJ2-7,many,TRBD1,TRBV6-2/TRBV6-3,TGTGCCAGCAGTAGACAGGGAATAACGGACGAGCAGTACTTC,CASSRQGITDEQYF
TRBJ2-7,.,.,TRBV2,TGTGCCAGCTATATGGAAAAGTACGGGCAGTACTTC,CASYMEKYGQYF
TRBJ2-1,.,.,TRBV11-2,.,CASRSRDSAVYFCASSPLFNEQFF
TRBJ2-1,once,TRBD2,TRBV11-2,TGTGCCAGCAGCTGGGCTAGCGGGAGGGACGACAGTGAGCTGTTCTTC,CASSWASGRDDSELFF
TRBJ1-1,.,.,TRBV4-3,TGCGCCAGCAGCCAAGAACGGTCTGAAGCTTTCTTT,CASSQERSEAFF
TRBJ2-2,.,.,TRBV29-1,TGCAGCGTGGGGCGAGGGGATCTGTTTTTT,CSVGRGDLFF
TRBJ2-7,.,.,TRBV10-2,TGCGCCAGCAGTGGAACGGCCGCCTACGAGCAGTACTTC,CASSGTAAYEQYF
TRBJ2-3,.,TRBD2,TRBV10-1,TGCGCCAGCGGTGATGGGGGACTATCGGAGGAGGACGATACGCAGTATTTT,CASGDGGLSEEDDTQYF
TRBJ1-2,.,.,TRBV11-2,TGCGCCAGCAGCTTAGAGGGGATCTATGTCTACACCTTC,CASSLEGIYVYTF
TRBJ2-5,.,TRBD2,TRBV6-1,TGTGCCAGCAGTGGGCGGGAGCATGAGACCCAGTACTTC,CASSGREHETQYF
TRBJ2-3,many,.,TRBV6-5,TGTGCCAGCAGTTATGGGGGCAGGGCTCCAGATACGCAGTATTTT,CASSYGGRAPDTQYF
TRBJ2-7,.,.,TRBV6-5,TGTGCCAGCGCGACTGGCGGGAAATTCGAGCAGTACTTC,CASATGGKFEQYF
TRBJ2-7,many,.,TRBV12-3/TRBV12-4,TGTGCCAGCAGTTACGAGGCCTACGAGCAGTACTTC,CASSYEAYEQYF
TRBJ1-1,once,.,TRBV11-2,TGTGCCAGCAGCTTGGGGTACACTGGAGCTCTCTTT,CASSLGYTGALF
TRBJ2-1,.,.,TRBV29-1,TGCAGCGTTGAACAGGGGCTAGGTAGTGAGCAGTTCTTC,CSVEQGLGSEQFF
TRBJ2-7,.,.,TRBV11-2,TGTGCCAGCAGCTTAGGTCAGGGGAGGGATATCGAGCAGTACTTC,CASSLGQGRDIEQYF
TRBJ2-5,few,TRBD1,TRBV6-6,TGTGCCAGCAGTTACTCGACGGGACAGGGCCAAGAGACCCAGTACTTC,CASSYSTGQGQETQYF
TRBJ2-4,.,.,TRBV11-1,TGTGCCAGCAGCTTAGTGGCGGATGAAACCTTTCGGTACTTC,CASSLVADETFRYF
TRBJ2-3,.,.,TRBV28,TGTGCCAGCAGTCTAGCCGTTACAGATACGCAGTATTTT,CASSLAVTDTQYF
TRBJ2-3,once,.,TRBV12-3/TRBV12-4,TGTGCCTCCTCGGGGGAAGATACACAGTATTTT,CASSGEDTQYF
TRBJ2-1,many,TRBD1,TRBV16,TGTGCCAGCAGCCAGGGACAGGGAACCTACAATGAGCAGTTCTTC,CASSQGQGTYNEQFF
TRBJ2-3,many,TRBD2,TRBV5-6,TGTGCCAGCAGCCGACTAGCGGGAGGTAAAGATACGCAGTATTTT,CASSRLAGGKDTQYF
TRBJ2-1,.,TRBD2,TRBV29-1,TGCTGCGCTGGACTAGCCCCCCCGTACAATGAGCAGTTCTTC,CCAGLAPPYNEQFF
TRBJ2-7,few,TRBD2,TRBV4-1,TGCGCCAGCAGCCAATCCCTAGCGGAGCCACTTTACGAGCAGTACTTC,CASSQSLAEPLYEQYF
TRBJ2-1,.,.,TRBV28,TGTGCCAGCATTAATAGCGAGGGAAGCTACAATGAGCAGTTCTTC,CASINSEGSYNEQFF
TRBJ2-7,.,.,TRBV11-2,TGTGCCAGCAGCTACATCGGGCAGAACGAGCAATACTTC,CASSYIGQNEQYF
TRBJ2-7,.,TRBD1,TRBV30,TGTGTCTGGGGGAGGACAGGGGCGGGCTACGAGCAGTACTTC,CVWGRTGAGYEQYF
TRBJ2-7,.,.,TRBV24-1,TGTGCCACCAGTGATGCTCAGCGACCTTACGAGCAGTACTTC,CATSDAQRPYEQYF
TRBJ1-1,many,.,TRBV30,TGTGCCTGGAGAAGGGGTTCGGACACTGAAGCTTTCTTT,CAWRRGSDTEAFF
TRBJ2-4,.,.,TRBV12-5,TGTGCTAGTAGATGGCAACCAAAAAACATTCAGTACTTC,CASRWQPKNIQYF
TRBJ2-7,once,TRBD1,TRBV2,TGTGCCAGCAGTGGGGGACAGTCCGACTACGAGCAGTACTTC,CASSGGQSDYEQYF
TRBJ2-7,medium-sized,TRBD2,TRBV4-2,TGTGCCACTACTGGACTAGCGGGAGTTTATAAGTCCTACGAGCAGTACTTC,CATTGLAGVYKSYEQYF
TRBJ2-1,.,.,TRBV11-2,TGTGCCAGCAGCTCTGAGGGGGGCGAGAGCGAGCAGTTCTTC,CASSSEGGESEQFF
TRBJ2-2,.,.,TRBV6-6,TGTGCCAGCAGTGACCCGACCTCTGGCACCCGGGAGCTGTTTTTT,CASSDPTSGTRELFF
TRBJ2-7,once,TRBD2,TRBV29-1,TGCAGCATTGAATCAACTAGCGCAGAGGAGCAGTACTTC,CSIESTSAEEQYF
TRBJ1-1,.,TRBD1,TRBV11-2,TGTGCCAGCAGTACGACAGGGAACACTGAAGCATTCTTT,CASSTTGNTEAFF
TRBJ2-5,many,.,TRBV29-1,TGCAGCGTTTGTATGACACTCTCACAAGGGACCCAGTACTTC,CSVCMTLSQGTQYF
TRBJ2-2,.,.,TRBV11-2,TGTGCCAGCAGCACCCCGGGACAAACAGACACCGGGGAGCTGTTTTTT,CASSTPGQTDTGELFF
TRBJ2-2,.,.,TRBV30,TGTGCCTGGAGTGCTTTACTAGACACCGGGGAGCTGTTTTTT,CAWSALLDTGELFF
TRBJ2-1,.,TRBD2,TRBV7-9,TGTGCCAGCAGCTTACCGGGAGGTAACAATGAGCAGTTCTTC,CASSLPGGNNEQFF
TRBJ1-5,.,TRBD1,TRBV6-1,TGTGCCAATAGGAGGGGGAGGACAGGGGCTATGAATCAGCCCCAGCATTTT,CANRRGRTGAMNQPQHF
TRBJ2-1,.,TRBD1,TRBV7-9,TGTGCCAGCAGCTTAGGGGACAGGTACAATGAGCAGTTCTTC,CASSLGDRYNEQFF
TRBJ2-7,once,.,TRBV19,TGTGCCAGTAGTACCCGGGGAGGCGAGCAGTACTTC,CASSTRGGEQYF
TRBJ2-1,few,.,TRBV12-3/TRBV12-4,TGTGCCAGCAGTTTATCGGCTAACGGGGGACTCAATGAGCAGTTCTTC,CASSLSANGGLNEQFF
TRBJ2-7,.,.,TRBV5-6,TGTGCCAGTAGCATACATGCTAGGGAGCAGTACTTC,CASSIHAREQYF
TRBJ1-2,.,.,TRBV7-9,TGTGCCAGCAGCTTTGGGGACCGTGGCACCAGGGAGGGCTACATCTTC,CASSFGDRGTREGYIF
TRBJ2-5,many,TRBD2,TRBV10-3,TGTGCCATCGGAGGGCTAGCGGACCAAGAGACCCAGTACTTC,CAIGGLADQETQYF
TRBJ2-1,.,.,TRBV11-2,TGTGCCAGCAGCCCGAAGGGCAACTCATACAATAAGCAGTTCTTC,CASSPKGNSYNKQFF
TRBJ2-7,.,.,TRBV11-1,TGTGCCAGCAGGTTAGAGGCGACCGCGTCTTACGAGCAGTACTTC,CASRLEATASYEQYF
TRBJ2-2,.,TRBD2,TRBV7-9,TGTGCCAGCAGCCCCGGGACTAGCGGCCCGAACACCGGGGAGCTGTTTTTT,CASSPGTSGPNTGELFF
TRBJ2-7,.,TRBD2,TRBV28,TGTCCCAGCAGTTTTACGAGCGGGACCTACTACGAGCAGTACTTC,CPSSFTSGTYYEQYF
TRBJ2-3,.,.,TRBV11-2,TGTGCCAGCAGCTTAGAACGCGCAGGCCAGGGGAGTATGTATTTT,CASSLERAGQGSMYF
TRBJ1-1,few,TRBD1,TRBV24-1,TGTGCCACCAGTGATTTGGGAGGGGGCAATTCGGAAGCTTTCTTT,CATSDLGGGNSEAFF
TRBJ1-1,few,.,TRBV7-9,TGTGCCAGCAGCCCTATTGGACAGACTGAAGCTTTCTTT,CASSPIGQTEAFF
TRBJ2-1,once,.,TRBV29-1,TGCAGCCTGGGGCCTCCTTTCAGGTCCTACAATGAGCAGTTCTTC,CSLGPPFRSYNEQFF
TRBJ2-4,many,TRBD2,TRBV12-3/TRBV12-4,TGTGCCAGCAGTTTAAACGGGGGGGACATTCAGTACTTC,CASSLNGGDIQYF